The T cell receptor beta chain under discussion was sequenced for a study of blood T cell repertoires in COVID-19. Across the study: COVID-19 samples, acute and convalescent, were from the United States, Italy and Spain. PBMCs, B-cell-depleted T cells, or T cells were the source of the cDNA or gDNA that made up the material.

Per germline, CDR1 MNHEY and CDR2 SVGAGI. J lost 4 bases, V lost 9 bases, and 4 bases had no gene match. This CDR3 region has 13 residues. Study processing details: Nucleated cell counts were estimated from reference gene primer amplification. Here immunoSEQ multiplex PCR was the method, and the copy in TCRdb shows in-frame clones only, minus some. V, J and clone size derive from that table, while D and trimming were established from the DNA sequence. The data show around 150,000 clones, with approximately 90% seen just once and approximately 2.5% held by the top ten. While infection was still active, Seattle patients were enrolled and then followed longitudinally.

J is TRBJ1-3 and V is TRBV6-5; 9 nucleotides agree with TRBD1. Sequencing was performed on peripheral blood. This TCR came from a human donor with COVID-19, enrolled during active disease. The donor label of this sample is uncertain. The CDR3 coding sequence is TGTGCCAGTTACAGGGGGCCGGGAAACACCATATATTTT. Its translation: CASYRGPGNTIYF.